The 10 T cell receptor beta chains given below trace back to one sample, sequenced in a study of T cells in Graves' hyperthyroidism and ophthalmopathy. The investigators amplified TCR beta CDR3 regions from RNA transcripts. First-round RT-PCR targeting the TCR CDR3 was performed with the HTBI primer set. TCRdb redid the calling of the multiplex PCR reads with MiXCR, one entry per CDR3 protein. In the table there are 800,000 or so distinct CDR3 sequences, over 35% of which are singletons. Sequencing was carried out using blood. Receptors were obtained from a man in his late teens or twenties with Graves' hyperthyroidism.

This clonotype was detected only a few times. The chain links TRBV6-1 to TRBJ1-2; D gene ambiguous. V gave up 5 bases and J gave up 8 bases, with 15 bases separating them. Germline CDR1 is MNHNS and CDR2 is SASEGT. There are 13 residues in the CDR3. Here the CDR3 DNA reads TGTGCCAGCAGTTCGTCAGGTTCCGAGGGCTACACCTTC. It specifies CASSSSGSEGYTF.

This chain uses TRBV7-9 with TRBJ1-1; D might be TRBD1 (6 bases). V lost 4 bases and J lost 5, with 17 bases in between. CDR1 is SEHNR and CDR2 is FQNEAQ in the germline V gene (reference sequence). The CDR3 totals 15 residues. CDR3 protein: CASSSGKDRITEAFF. CDR3 bases: TGTGCCAGCAGCTCCGGAAAGGACAGAATAACTGAAGCTTTCTTT.

This rearrangement joins TRBV9 to TRBJ2-7; 10 nucleotides line up with TRBD2. V shed 4 bases, J shed 0 bases, and the junction held 7 bases outside the gene matches. The CDR3 length is 16 residues. The germline gives CDR1 SGDLS, CDR2 YYNGEE. CDR3 sequence: CASSQDPSGSSYEQYF. The CDR3 nucleotides read TGTGCCAGCAGCCAAGACCCTAGCGGGAGCTCCTACGAGCAGTACTTC.

This clonotype appeared many times. The chain carries TRBV29-1 and TRBJ2-7, with 8 nucleotides matching TRBD1. V lost 3 bases, J lost 5 bases, and 9 bases stayed unmatched. The CDR3 consists of 14 residues. The germline V gene encodes CDR1 SQVTM and CDR2 ANQGSEA. In nucleotides, the CDR3 is TGCAGCGTTGAGACCGGGGACAGGTGGGACGAGCAGTACTTC. It is translated as CSVETGDRWDEQYF.

The V call is TRBV20-1, the J call TRBJ2-7; TRBD1 might be the D (6 bases). There are 17 residues in the CDR3. V was cut by 1 base and J by 5 bases, with 24 bases left in between. Germline loops: CDR1 DFQATT, CDR2 SNEGSKA (reference sequence). The CDR3 DNA is TGCAGTGCTAGAGGTTTTAGGGGGATATCGTCTACCCACGAGCAGTACTTC. Translation: CSARGFRGISSTHEQYF.

The table lists this clonotype with a few counts. Written as DNA, the CDR3 is TGCGCCAGCAGCCAACTTACTAGCGTCGGGACCCAGTACTTC. Amino acid sequence: CASSQLTSVGTQYF. This rearrangement joins TRBV4-1 to TRBJ2-5, with 7 bases that match TRBD2. The germline CDR1 and CDR2 sequences are MGHRA and YSYEKL. V dropped 2 bases and J dropped 7; count of bases not matched to a gene: 7. The CDR3 is 14 amino acids.

This clonotype was seen only once. One end of the junction does not line up with germline, which may come from a read error. The gene calls are TRBV29-1 and TRBJ2-2, with a tentative D call TRBD2 (6 bases). CDR1 is SQVTM and CDR2 is ANQGSEA in the germline V gene. The CDR3 consists of 12 residues. The DNA of the CDR3 is TGCAGCGGGAGGGCGGACACCGGGGAACTGTTTTTT. It encodes CSGRADTGELFF.

This clonotype was seen a handful of times. The rearrangement links TRBV6-5 to TRBJ2-5; D unclear. The CDR3 contains 13 residues. V lost 2 bases to trimming and J lost 5 bases, with 9 bases between them. Germline assignment: CDR1 MNHEY and CDR2 SVGAGI. The CDR3 region has the DNA TGTGCCAGCAGTTACGGCTTTGGCGAGACCCAGTACTTC. Amino acid sequence: CASSYGFGETQYF.

This clonotype showed up just a few times. This chain connects TRBV5-1 to TRBJ1-5; the D is unclear. Germline-derived CDR1 and CDR2 are SGHRS and YFSETQ. Trimming left V 1 base short and J 4 bases short, with 12 bases between. This CDR3 spans 15 amino acids. The CDR3 reads CASSLSGTDNQPQHF. CDR3 bases: TGCGCCAGCAGCTTGTCGGGTACGGATAATCAGCCCCAGCATTTT.

Only one count was recorded for this clonotype. The junction departs from germline at one end; a sequencing error may be responsible. V gene TRBV10-3 combines with J gene TRBJ1-5, with 10 bases identical to TRBD1. The germline V gene has CDR1 ENHRY and CDR2 SYGVKD. This CDR3 has 15 residues. CDR3: CASSLGQGWNQPQHF. The CDR3 DNA follows: TGTGCCAGCAGTCTGGGACAGGGGTGGAATCAGCCCCAGCATTTT.